This T cell receptor beta chain was found in a study of preoperative IRX-2 immunotherapy in early breast cancer. Sample treatment: preoperative locoregional IRX-2 cytokine immunotherapy. Samples came from a phase Ib trial of preoperative locoregional IRX-2 cytokine immunotherapy. Clones were sequenced by immunoSEQ multiplex PCR, and TCRdb holds only the in-frame ones, with some missing. In the table there are about 32,000 clones, around 83% of which are singletons. CDR3 length: 15 amino acids. The ends were cut back, 5 bases at V and 3 bases at J, with 17 bases in the middle. Germline V CDR1 and CDR2: MNHGY, SAAAGT.

The rearrangement uses TRBV6-8 and TRBJ2-7; D unresolved. The sequence was collected from a human donor with breast cancer. Specimen: lymph node tissue, collected from a patient treated with IRX-2 immunotherapy. The CDR3 loop reads CASSRIPWQNYEQYF. The DNA of the CDR3 is TGTGCCAGCAGTAGAATCCCGTGGCAGAACTACGAGCAGTACTTC.